This T cell receptor (beta chain) appears in the sequencing data of a study of T-cell reconstitution after alpha-beta-depleted transplantation in children. As for this clonotype: What it binds is not known.

It was with unique molecular identifiers that the TCRbeta library was prepared. Each CDR3 protein gets one entry after TCRdb re-called the PCR reads with MiXCR. Among about 980,000 distinct CDR3 sequences listed, about 29% were seen once. Study-wide findings and caveats: The origin of high day-60 TCRbeta diversity in some patients lay in surviving recipient T cells and thymic progenitors. T-cell numbers and diversity one year post-transplant derived largely from freshly generated T cells.

In germline, CDR1 is LGHNA, CDR2 YNFKEQ. After removal of 0 bases from V and 5 bases from J, the junction contained 12 bases not matched to a gene. The length of the CDR3 is 17 residues. V and J are TRBV4-2 and TRBJ2-7; 8 bases line up with TRBD1. The material was PBMCs, mostly from graft donor cells, obtained 360 days after TCRalphabeta/CD19-depleted stem cell transplant. The clonotype originates from a boy under two years old who had a stem cell transplant for SCID, so the T cells may come from the graft donor. In DNA, the CDR3 is TGTGCCAGCAGCCAAGAGGAAAGTGGCAGGGGGCTTGACGAGCAGTACTTC. It encodes CASSQEESGRGLDEQYF.